A selection of T cell receptor beta chains follows, all from one sample in a study of T cell responses to AZD1222 COVID-19 vaccine. The repertoire was sequenced with immunoSEQ multiplex PCR; TCRdb's copy has only in-frame clones and lacks some. The repertoire has about 200,000 clones, about 89% of them found once; the top ten carry around 3.5%. The sample in question was peripheral blood, obtained 28 days after the second AZD1222 dose. These receptors were obtained from an adult who received the AZD1222 COVID-19 vaccine. Each CDR3 is given with its conserved first and last residue. D genes are given only for firm matches. Size values are once, few and many counts, or a class for expanded clones, and some rows have none.

V gene: TRBV3-1/TRBV3-2
clone size: -
J gene: TRBJ1-2
D gene: -
CDR3 protein: CASSQGHSPSSGYTF
CDR3 DNA: TGTGCCAGCAGCCAGGGACACAGCCCTTCGTCGGGCTACACCTTC

V gene: TRBV5-6
clone size: -
J gene: TRBJ1-6
D gene: TRBD1
CDR3 protein: CASSLRQGARGSPLHF
CDR3 DNA: TGTGCCAGCAGCTTGCGACAGGGGGCGCGCGGTTCACCCCTCCACTTT

V gene: TRBV28
clone size: -
J gene: TRBJ1-2
D gene: TRBD1
CDR3 protein: CASSLPGTGAPEGGYTF
CDR3 DNA: TGTGCCAGCAGTTTGCCCGGGACAGGGGCGCCGGAGGGTGGCTACACCTTC

V gene: TRBV9
clone size: -
J gene: TRBJ2-3
D gene: -
CDR3 protein: CASSVGWTDTQYF
CDR3 DNA: TGTGCCAGCAGCGTTGGTTGGACAGATACGCAGTATTTT

V gene: TRBV12-3/TRBV12-4
clone size: -
J gene: TRBJ2-7
D gene: TRBD2
CDR3 protein: CASSMREGPEQYF
CDR3 DNA: TGTGCCAGCAGTATGCGGGAGGGCCCTGAGCAGTACTTC

V gene: TRBV3-1/TRBV3-2
clone size: -
J gene: TRBJ2-1
D gene: TRBD2
CDR3 protein: CASSPSMTSGRYNEQFF
CDR3 DNA: TGTGCCAGCAGCCCGTCAATGACTAGCGGGCGATACAATGAGCAGTTCTTC

V gene: TRBV5-1
clone size: -
J gene: TRBJ2-2
D gene: -
CDR3 protein: CASSQGPRVTGELFF
CDR3 DNA: TGCGCCAGCAGTCAGGGGCCCCGGGTGACCGGGGAGCTGTTTTTT

V gene: TRBV19
clone size: -
J gene: TRBJ1-5
D gene: TRBD1
CDR3 protein: CASRGQYSNQPQHF
CDR3 DNA: TGTGCCAGTAGGGGACAGTATAGCAATCAGCCCCAGCATTTT

V gene: TRBV11-1
clone size: -
J gene: TRBJ1-3
D gene: TRBD1
CDR3 protein: CATRDSSGNTIYF
CDR3 DNA: TGTGCCACCAGGGACAGCTCTGGAAACACCATATATTTT

V gene: TRBV28
clone size: few
J gene: TRBJ2-1
D gene: -
CDR3 protein: CASSLAYNEQFF
CDR3 DNA: TGTGCCAGCAGTTTGGCTTACAATGAGCAGTTCTTC

V gene: TRBV24-1
clone size: -
J gene: TRBJ1-5
D gene: -
CDR3 protein: CATSDLGQPQHF
CDR3 DNA: TGTGCCACCAGCGACTTGGGGCAGCCCCAGCATTTT

V gene: TRBV7-3
clone size: once
J gene: TRBJ2-3
D gene: -
CDR3 protein: CASSLTSLRTDTQYF
CDR3 DNA: TGTGCCAGCAGCTTAACTAGCCTCCGCACAGATACGCAGTATTTT

V gene: TRBV3-1/TRBV3-2
clone size: -
J gene: TRBJ2-1
D gene: TRBD2
CDR3 protein: CASSLAGRTDNEQFF
CDR3 DNA: TGTGCCAGCAGCCTAGCGGGACGGACGGACAATGAGCAGTTCTTC

V gene: TRBV7-3
clone size: -
J gene: TRBJ2-3
D gene: -
CDR3 protein: CASSPSSKRTDTQYF
CDR3 DNA: TGTGCCAGCAGCCCCTCTAGCAAACGCACAGATACGCAGTATTTT

V gene: TRBV7-9
clone size: -
J gene: TRBJ1-2
D gene: TRBD1
CDR3 protein: CASSLGDRVWSGYTF
CDR3 DNA: TGTGCCAGCAGCTTAGGGGACAGGGTCTGGAGTGGCTACACCTTC

V gene: TRBV5-1
clone size: -
J gene: TRBJ2-1
D gene: TRBD2
CDR3 protein: CASRLAGVPYNEQFF
CDR3 DNA: TGCGCCAGCAGACTAGCGGGAGTTCCCTACAATGAGCAGTTCTTC

V gene: TRBV12-5
clone size: -
J gene: TRBJ1-2
D gene: -
CDR3 protein: CASGPRQEDYGYTF
CDR3 DNA: TGTGCTAGTGGTCCGAGACAGGAGGACTATGGCTACACCTTC

V gene: TRBV30
clone size: -
J gene: TRBJ2-5
D gene: TRBD2
CDR3 protein: CAWSSGKGTQYF
CDR3 DNA: TGTGCCTGGAGTAGCGGGAAGGGGACCCAGTACTTC

V gene: TRBV4-3
clone size: -
J gene: TRBJ2-7
D gene: -
CDR3 protein: CASSRVEGSNEQYF
CDR3 DNA: TGCGCCAGCAGCCGGGTCGAGGGGTCCAACGAGCAGTACTTC

V gene: TRBV6-1
clone size: -
J gene: TRBJ1-2
D gene: TRBD1
CDR3 protein: CASSEYRGLGYGYTF
CDR3 DNA: TGTGCCAGCAGTGAATACAGGGGGCTAGGCTATGGCTACACCTTC

V gene: TRBV28
clone size: once
J gene: TRBJ1-2
D gene: -
CDR3 protein: CASSPGDGLSYGYTF
CDR3 DNA: TGTGCCAGCAGTCCCGGGGACGGACTTTCCTATGGCTACACCTTC

V gene: TRBV5-1
clone size: -
J gene: TRBJ2-5
D gene: -
CDR3 protein: CARGPLGGQYF
CDR3 DNA: TGCGCCAGGGGCCCGTTGGGGGGTCAGTACTTC

V gene: TRBV19
clone size: once
J gene: TRBJ1-1
D gene: -
CDR3 protein: CASSSGGTEAFF
CDR3 DNA: TGTGCCAGTAGTTCTGGGGGCACTGAAGCTTTCTTT

V gene: TRBV19
clone size: -
J gene: TRBJ2-2
D gene: TRBD2
CDR3 protein: CASSIDASSGRGGGELFF
CDR3 DNA: TGTGCCAGTAGTATAGATGCGTCGAGCGGGAGAGGTGGTGGGGAGCTGTTTTTT

V gene: TRBV4-3
clone size: -
J gene: TRBJ2-6
D gene: -
CDR3 protein: CASSPVAGANVLTF
CDR3 DNA: TGCGCCAGCAGCCCGGTCGCAGGGGCCAACGTCCTGACTTTC

V gene: TRBV25-1
clone size: once
J gene: TRBJ1-2
D gene: -
CDR3 protein: CASSDFEDTSF
CDR3 DNA: TGTGCCAGCAGTGATTTTGAGGACACCAGCTTC

V gene: TRBV11-3
clone size: -
J gene: TRBJ2-1
D gene: -
CDR3 protein: CASSKLVNEQFF
CDR3 DNA: TGTGCCAGCAGCAAACTAGTTAATGAGCAGTTCTTC

V gene: TRBV21-1
clone size: -
J gene: TRBJ2-7
D gene: -
CDR3 protein: CASILHGGASGSIPEQYF
CDR3 DNA: TGTGCCAGCATCCTCCATGGCGGGGCTAGCGGGAGTATTCCCGAGCAGTACTTC

V gene: TRBV7-2
clone size: -
J gene: TRBJ1-3
D gene: -
CDR3 protein: CASSLSLGNTIYF
CDR3 DNA: TGTGCCAGCAGCTTATCCCTTGGGAACACCATATATTTT

V gene: TRBV24-1
clone size: -
J gene: TRBJ2-2
D gene: -
CDR3 protein: CATSDLRGNTGELFF
CDR3 DNA: TGTGCCACCAGTGATTTGAGAGGTAACACCGGGGAGCTGTTTTTT

V gene: TRBV5-5
clone size: -
J gene: TRBJ1-2
D gene: -
CDR3 protein: CASSLQQATYGYTF
CDR3 DNA: TGTGCCAGCAGCTTGCAGCAGGCGACATATGGCTACACCTTC

V gene: TRBV6-4
clone size: -
J gene: TRBJ2-1
D gene: TRBD1
CDR3 protein: CATRDRYNEQFF
CDR3 DNA: TGTGCGACCCGGGACAGATACAATGAGCAGTTCTTC

V gene: TRBV27
clone size: -
J gene: TRBJ1-1
D gene: -
CDR3 protein: CASSLDNTEAFF
CDR3 DNA: TGTGCCAGCAGTTTAGACAACACTGAAGCTTTCTTT

V gene: TRBV18
clone size: -
J gene: TRBJ1-2
D gene: -
CDR3 protein: CASSPPGRNYGYTF
CDR3 DNA: TGTGCCAGCTCACCTCCCGGACGGAACTATGGCTACACCTTC

V gene: TRBV6-5
clone size: -
J gene: TRBJ1-6
D gene: -
CDR3 protein: CASSPRRVESSPLHF
CDR3 DNA: TGTGCCAGCAGTCCTCGCAGGGTAGAGAGTTCACCCCTCCACTTT

V gene: TRBV6-4
clone size: -
J gene: TRBJ1-1
D gene: -
CDR3 protein: CASRTAGREDKAFF
CDR3 DNA: TGTGCCAGCAGGACCGCAGGGAGGGAGGATAAAGCTTTCTTT

V gene: TRBV5-1
clone size: -
J gene: TRBJ2-7
D gene: -
CDR3 protein: CASSLAAPGLSSRLSYEQYF
CDR3 DNA: TGCGCCAGCAGCTTGGCTGCACCGGGACTCAGTAGCCGACTCTCCTACGAGCAGTACTTC

V gene: TRBV29-1
clone size: -
J gene: TRBJ2-6
D gene: -
CDR3 protein: CSVLDSSGANVLTF
CDR3 DNA: TGCAGCGTTTTGGACAGCTCTGGGGCCAACGTCCTGACTTTC

V gene: TRBV27
clone size: -
J gene: TRBJ2-1
D gene: -
CDR3 protein: CASSLWGTVSYNEQFF
CDR3 DNA: TGTGCCAGCAGTTTATGGGGCACTGTCTCCTACAATGAGCAGTTCTTC

V gene: TRBV19
clone size: -
J gene: TRBJ2-7
D gene: TRBD2
CDR3 protein: CASSIGASGGYEQYF
CDR3 DNA: TGTGCCAGTAGTATAGGAGCTAGCGGGGGATACGAGCAGTACTTC

V gene: TRBV28
clone size: -
J gene: TRBJ1-2
D gene: -
CDR3 protein: CASRNFPGGYTF
CDR3 DNA: TGTGCCAGCAGGAACTTTCCAGGGGGCTACACCTTC

V gene: TRBV6-6
clone size: -
J gene: TRBJ1-3
D gene: -
CDR3 protein: CASRVNSGNTIYF
CDR3 DNA: TGTGCCAGCAGAGTAAACTCTGGAAACACCATATATTTT

V gene: TRBV11-3
clone size: -
J gene: TRBJ1-5
D gene: -
CDR3 protein: CASSTEQGQPQHF
CDR3 DNA: TGTGCCAGCAGCACCGAACAGGGTCAGCCCCAGCATTTT

V gene: TRBV6-5
clone size: -
J gene: TRBJ2-7
D gene: -
CDR3 protein: CASEPGTSYEQYF
CDR3 DNA: TGTGCCAGTGAGCCCGGAACTTCCTACGAGCAGTACTTC

V gene: TRBV11-2
clone size: -
J gene: TRBJ2-5
D gene: -
CDR3 protein: CASSPRKGPTQYF
CDR3 DNA: TGTGCCAGCAGCCCCAGAAAGGGGCCGACCCAGTACTTC

V gene: TRBV28
clone size: -
J gene: TRBJ1-2
D gene: TRBD1
CDR3 protein: CASRSPASGQGLDGYTF
CDR3 DNA: TGTGCCAGCAGATCCCCTGCCTCGGGACAGGGGCTGGATGGCTACACCTTC

V gene: TRBV3-1/TRBV3-2
clone size: -
J gene: TRBJ1-1
D gene: TRBD1
CDR3 protein: CASSRVGQGYTEAFF
CDR3 DNA: TGTGCCAGCAGCCGGGTGGGACAGGGTTACACTGAAGCTTTCTTT

V gene: TRBV2
clone size: -
J gene: TRBJ2-1
D gene: TRBD2
CDR3 protein: CASTAGAASYNEQFF
CDR3 DNA: TGTGCCAGCACGGCGGGAGCTGCTTCCTACAATGAGCAGTTCTTC

V gene: TRBV19
clone size: -
J gene: TRBJ1-4
D gene: -
CDR3 protein: CASIHGEKLFF
CDR3 DNA: TGTGCCAGTATACATGGGGAAAAACTGTTTTTT

V gene: TRBV12-5
clone size: -
J gene: TRBJ2-5
D gene: TRBD1
CDR3 protein: CASGPQTGIETQYF
CDR3 DNA: TGTGCTAGTGGTCCCCAGACAGGGATCGAGACCCAGTACTTC

V gene: TRBV6-6
clone size: -
J gene: TRBJ1-2
D gene: -
CDR3 protein: CASSYSTGPYGYTF
CDR3 DNA: TGTGCCAGCAGTTACTCGACGGGCCCCTATGGCTACACCTTC

V gene: TRBV29-1
clone size: -
J gene: TRBJ1-3
D gene: TRBD1
CDR3 protein: CSVLTGPGNTIYF
CDR3 DNA: TGCAGCGTCTTGACAGGGCCTGGAAACACCATATATTTT

V gene: TRBV28
clone size: -
J gene: TRBJ2-7
D gene: -
CDR3 protein: CASSLFFQRTYEQYF
CDR3 DNA: TGTGCCAGCAGTTTATTTTTTCAGCGCACCTACGAGCAGTACTTC